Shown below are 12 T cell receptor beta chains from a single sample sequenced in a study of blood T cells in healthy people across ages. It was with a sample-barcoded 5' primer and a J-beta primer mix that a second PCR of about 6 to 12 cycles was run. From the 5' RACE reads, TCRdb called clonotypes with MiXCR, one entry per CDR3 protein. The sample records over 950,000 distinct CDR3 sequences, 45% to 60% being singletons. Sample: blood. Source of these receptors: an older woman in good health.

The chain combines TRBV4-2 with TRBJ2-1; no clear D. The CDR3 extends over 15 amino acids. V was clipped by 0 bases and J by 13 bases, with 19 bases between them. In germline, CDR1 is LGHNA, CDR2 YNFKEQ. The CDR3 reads CASSQDLQTHGAQFF. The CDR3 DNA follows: TGTGCCAGCAGCCAAGATCTACAGACACATGGCGCCCAGTTCTTC.

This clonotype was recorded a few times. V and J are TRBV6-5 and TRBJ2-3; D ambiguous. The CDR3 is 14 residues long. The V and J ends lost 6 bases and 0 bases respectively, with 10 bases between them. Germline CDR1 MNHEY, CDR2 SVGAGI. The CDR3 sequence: CASRTSRSTDTQYF. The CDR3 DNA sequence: TGTGCCAGCAGGACTTCTCGGAGCACAGATACGCAGTATTTT.

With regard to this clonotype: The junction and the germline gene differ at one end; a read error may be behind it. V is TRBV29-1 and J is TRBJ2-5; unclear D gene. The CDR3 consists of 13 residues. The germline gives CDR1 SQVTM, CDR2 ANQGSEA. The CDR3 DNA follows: TGCAGCGTTTTCACAAGAGTAGAAGAGACCCGGTACTTC. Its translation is CSVFTRVEETRYF.

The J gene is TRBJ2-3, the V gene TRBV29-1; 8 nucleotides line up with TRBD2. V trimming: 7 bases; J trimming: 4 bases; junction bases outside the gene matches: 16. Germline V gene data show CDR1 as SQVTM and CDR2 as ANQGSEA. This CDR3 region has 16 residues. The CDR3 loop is CSALPRLAGLSDTQYF. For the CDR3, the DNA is TGCAGCGCGCTGCCTCGGCTAGCGGGTCTGTCAGATACGCAGTATTTT.

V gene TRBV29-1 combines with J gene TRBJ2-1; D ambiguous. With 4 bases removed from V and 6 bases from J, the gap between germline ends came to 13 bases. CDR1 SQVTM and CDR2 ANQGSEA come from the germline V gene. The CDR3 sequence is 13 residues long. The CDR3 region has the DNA TGCAGCGTTGGGGAATGGGATTCCAATGAGCAGTTCTTC. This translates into CSVGEWDSNEQFF.

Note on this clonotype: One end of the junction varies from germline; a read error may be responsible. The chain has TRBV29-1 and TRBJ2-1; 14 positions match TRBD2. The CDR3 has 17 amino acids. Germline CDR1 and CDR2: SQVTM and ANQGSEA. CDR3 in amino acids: CSVLTGTSGSLHNQQFF. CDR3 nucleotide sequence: TGCAGCGTCCTGACCGGGACTAGCGGGAGTCTCCACAATCAGCAGTTCTTC.

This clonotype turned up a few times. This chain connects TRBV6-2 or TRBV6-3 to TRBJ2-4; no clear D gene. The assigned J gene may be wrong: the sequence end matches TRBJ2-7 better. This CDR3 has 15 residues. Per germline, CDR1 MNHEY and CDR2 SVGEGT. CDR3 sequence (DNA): TGTGCCAGCAGTTCCGACTTCTCTCCGACCTACGAGCAGTACTTC. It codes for CASSSDFSPTYEQYF.

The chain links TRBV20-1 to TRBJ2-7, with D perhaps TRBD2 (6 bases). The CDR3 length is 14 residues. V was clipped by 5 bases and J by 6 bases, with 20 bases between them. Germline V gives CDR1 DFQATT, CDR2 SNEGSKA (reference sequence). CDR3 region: CSAPMEGSGFEQYF. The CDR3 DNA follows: TGCAGTGCTCCCATGGAGGGGAGTGGATTCGAGCAGTACTTC.

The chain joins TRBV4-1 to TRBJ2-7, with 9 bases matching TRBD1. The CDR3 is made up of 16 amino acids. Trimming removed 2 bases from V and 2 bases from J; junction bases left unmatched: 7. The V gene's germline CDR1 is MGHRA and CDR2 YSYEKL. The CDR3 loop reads CASSQTPGQGTYEQYF. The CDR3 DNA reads TGCGCCAGCAGCCAAACACCGGGACAGGGAACCTACGAGCAGTACTTC.

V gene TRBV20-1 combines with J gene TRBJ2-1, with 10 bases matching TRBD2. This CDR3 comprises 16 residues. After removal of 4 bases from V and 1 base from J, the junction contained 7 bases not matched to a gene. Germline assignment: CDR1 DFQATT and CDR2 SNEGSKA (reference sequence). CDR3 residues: CSAKVASGRSYNEQFF. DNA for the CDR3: TGCAGTGCTAAGGTAGCTAGCGGGAGATCCTACAATGAGCAGTTCTTC.

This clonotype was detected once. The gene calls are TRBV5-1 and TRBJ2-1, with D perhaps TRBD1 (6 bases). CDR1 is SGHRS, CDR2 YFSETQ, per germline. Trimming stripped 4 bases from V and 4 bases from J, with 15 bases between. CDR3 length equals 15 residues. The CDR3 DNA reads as TGCGCCAGCAGCCCACAGGGTTCCCCATACAATGAGCAGTTCTTC. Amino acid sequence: CASSPQGSPYNEQFF.

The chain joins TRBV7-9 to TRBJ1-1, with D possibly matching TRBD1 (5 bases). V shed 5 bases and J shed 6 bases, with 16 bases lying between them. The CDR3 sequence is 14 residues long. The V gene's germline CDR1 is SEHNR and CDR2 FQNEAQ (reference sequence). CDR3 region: CASSRSEGPAEAFF. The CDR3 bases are TGTGCCAGCAGCCGATCAGAGGGGCCGGCTGAAGCTTTCTTT.